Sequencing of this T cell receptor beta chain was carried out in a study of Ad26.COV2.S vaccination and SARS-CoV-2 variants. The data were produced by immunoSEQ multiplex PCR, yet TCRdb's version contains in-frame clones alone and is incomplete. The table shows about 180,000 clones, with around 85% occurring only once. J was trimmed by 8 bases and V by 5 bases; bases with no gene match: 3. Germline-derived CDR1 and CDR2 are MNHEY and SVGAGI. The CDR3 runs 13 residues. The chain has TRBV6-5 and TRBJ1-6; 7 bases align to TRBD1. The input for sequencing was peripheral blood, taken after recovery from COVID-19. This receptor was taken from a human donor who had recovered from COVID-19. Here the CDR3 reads CASSRQGYSPLHF. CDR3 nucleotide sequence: TGTGCCAGCAGTCGACAGGGCTATTCACCCCTCCACTTT.